The 30 T cell receptor beta chains in this list originate from one sample, sequenced in a study of beta chain features in type 1 diabetes. Sequencing targeted expressed TCRB transcripts, as all isolated RNA had been reverse transcribed. Produced via immunoSEQ multiplex PCR; TCRdb's table is partial and in-frame only. The repertoire consists of 160,000 or so clones, with approximately 9.9% occurring once and the leading ten covering approximately 2.2%. The sequencing sample was made of central memory CD4+ T cells from blood. The receptors were gathered from a woman aged 18-35 years in good health.

With regard to this clone: Other DNA variants within this sample encode the same CDR3. This sequence joins TRBV29-1 and TRBJ2-5; 7 bases map to TRBD1. V trimming: 5 bases; J trimming: 0 bases; junction bases outside the gene matches: 3. This CDR3 region has 13 residues. The V gene's germline CDR1 is SQVTM and CDR2 ANQGSEA. The CDR3 is CSVNRGHQETQYF. CDR3 sequence (DNA): TGCAGCGTTAACAGGGGACACCAAGAGACCCAGTACTTC.

This clone has just a few counts. The J gene is TRBJ2-5, the V gene TRBV7-9; D is ambiguous. The V end was cut by 6 bases, the J end by 5 bases, with 7 bases between. The CDR3 covers 11 residues. Looked up from germline, CDR1 is SEHNR and CDR2 is FQNEAQ (reference sequence). CDR3 sequence: CASRAEETQYF. CDR3 coding DNA: TGTGCCAGCAGAGCCGAGGAGACCCAGTACTTC.

This clone occurred a few times. The chain joins TRBV4-1 to TRBJ1-2, with D perhaps matching TRBD1 (5 bases). The V end was cut by 4 bases, the J end by 10 bases, with 28 bases between. Germline V CDR1 and CDR2: MGHRA, YSYEKL. The length of the CDR3 is 17 residues. CDR3: CASSLSGGNRAGDDYTF. The CDR3 nucleotides are TGCGCCAGCAGCCTTTCCGGGGGGAATCGGGCAGGTGATGACTACACCTTC.

In this sample, this clone turned up a few times. The J gene is TRBJ2-5, the V gene TRBV18; 10 nucleotides align to TRBD1. CDR1 and CDR2 (germline): KGHSH, LQKENI. The length of the CDR3 is 14 residues. J gave up 5 bases and V 6 bases, and 6 bases lay outside the gene matches. CDR3 protein: CASSWTGGPETQYF. CDR3 sequence (DNA): TGTGCCAGCTCGTGGACAGGGGGGCCTGAGACCCAGTACTTC.

This clone was counted a few times. V gene TRBV4-2 combines with J gene TRBJ1-4, with 7 bases matching TRBD1. The V gene end was trimmed by 4 bases and the J gene end by 8 bases; junction bases not matched to a gene: 4. Germline V gene data show CDR1 as LGHNA and CDR2 as YNFKEQ. The CDR3 contains 13 residues. This CDR3 is CASSLGQTEKLFF. The CDR3 region has the DNA TGTGCCAGCAGCCTGGGACAGACCGAAAAACTGTTTTTT.

This clone was found a few times. The chain is built from TRBV7-9 and TRBJ2-2; the match to TRBD2 covers 7 bases. V trimming: 0 bases; J trimming: 1 base; junction bases outside the gene matches: 2. Per the germline V gene, CDR1 is SEHNR and CDR2 is FQNEAQ (reference sequence). The CDR3 is 16 amino acids. DNA of the CDR3: TGTGCCAGCAGCTTAGCAGCGGGGCTGAACACCGGGGAGCTGTTTTTT. Translating it yields CASSLAAGLNTGELFF.

The chain joins TRBV7-2 to TRBJ2-7; possibly TRBD1 for D (5 bases). This CDR3 comprises 15 residues. CDR1 SGHTA and CDR2 FQGNSA come from the germline V gene. V dropped 3 bases and J dropped 0 bases, with 12 bases sitting between them. CDR3 amino acids: CASSFQKGVSYEQYF. CDR3 nucleotides: TGTGCCAGCAGCTTCCAAAAAGGGGTCTCCTACGAGCAGTACTTC.

This clone showed up just a few times. This sequence joins TRBV5-4 and TRBJ2-5, with 7 bases identical to TRBD2. V gave up 6 bases and J gave up 3 bases; unmatched junction bases: 8. CDR1 and CDR2 (germline): SGHNT, YYREEE (reference sequence). The CDR3 extends over 14 amino acids. In DNA, the CDR3 is TGTGCCAGCAAGGCTAGCGGAGGGAAAGAGACCCAGTACTTC. Its translation: CASKASGGKETQYF. The whole variable domain, remainder taken from reference TRBV5-4 and TRBJ2-5, is ETGVTQSPTHLIKTRGQQVTLRCSSQSGHNTVSWYQQALGQGPQFIFQYYREEENGRGNFPPRFSGLQFPNYSSELNVNALELDDSALYLCASKASGGKETQYFGPGTRLLVL.

The chain is built from TRBV19 and TRBJ1-1; D uncertain. This CDR3 comprises 14 residues. CDR1 and CDR2 from the germline V gene are LNHDA and SQIVND (reference sequence). V was clipped by 3 bases and J by 0 bases, with 8 bases between them. The DNA of the CDR3 is TGTGCCAGTAGTATCGCAGGAATGAACACTGAAGCTTTCTTT. It specifies CASSIAGMNTEAFF.

This clone was detected a few times. This chain connects TRBV18 to TRBJ2-5, with 9 positions matching TRBD2. The germline gives CDR1 KGHSH, CDR2 LQKENI. The V gene end was trimmed by 6 bases and the J gene end by 3 bases; junction bases not matched to a gene: 5. The CDR3 is made up of 14 amino acids. Here the CDR3 reads CASSSSGSEETQYF. The CDR3 nucleotides read TGTGCCAGCTCGAGTAGCGGGAGCGAAGAGACCCAGTACTTC.

The rearrangement links TRBV14 to TRBJ2-1; 8 nucleotides match TRBD1. The V and J ends lost 3 bases and 3 bases, in that order; junction bases with no gene match: 7. The CDR3 spans 16 residues. CDR1 and CDR2 (germline): SGHDN, FVKESK. CDR3 coding DNA: TGTGCCAGCAGCCAGTACTCGGGACAGGTCTACAATGAGCAGTTCTTC. Amino acids: CASSQYSGQVYNEQFF.

The rearrangement joins TRBV11-1 to TRBJ2-3, with D possibly matching TRBD2 (6 bases). Deletions cut 4 bases from V and 0 bases from J, with 8 bases between. Germline assignment: CDR1 SGHAT and CDR2 FQDESV (reference sequence). CDR3 length equals 14 residues. The CDR3 DNA reads as TGTGCCAGCAGCTGGGACTTCAGCACAGATACGCAGTATTTT. Translating gives CASSWDFSTDTQYF.

The chain combines TRBV4-2 with TRBJ2-3; 13 positions match TRBD2. V lost 4 bases, J lost 5 bases, and 6 bases stayed unmatched. This CDR3 spans 16 amino acids. CDR1 and CDR2 (germline): LGHNA, YNFKEQ. CDR3 nucleotide sequence: TGTGCCAGCAGCCTCGGACTAGCGGGAGAGGGAGATACGCAGTATTTT. This sequence encodes CASSLGLAGEGDTQYF.

A few counts support this clone. The chain recombines TRBV23-1 with TRBJ1-5, with 9 bases that match TRBD1. TRBV23-1 is treated as an ORF (open reading frame) with a function not yet certain. The CDR3 totals 16 residues. Trimming cost V 3 bases and J 0 bases; bases outside gene matches: 3. The CDR3 loop reads CASSHGTGHSNQPQHF. In DNA form, the CDR3 reads TGCGCCAGCAGTCACGGGACAGGGCATAGCAATCAGCCCCAGCATTTT.

In this sample, this clone turned up a few times. V gene TRBV29-1 combines with J gene TRBJ2-7, with unresolved D. Trimming stripped 3 bases from V and 0 bases from J, with 6 bases between. Germline V gene lookup returns CDR1 SQVTM and CDR2 ANQGSEA. CDR3 size: 12 residues. CDR3: CSVEGSSYEQYF. The CDR3 DNA is TGCAGCGTTGAGGGCTCCTCCTACGAGCAGTACTTC.

The V call is TRBV19, the J call TRBJ2-1; tentatively, D is TRBD1 (6 bases). Germline loops: CDR1 LNHDA, CDR2 SQIVND (reference sequence). V was cut by 7 bases and J by 0 bases, with 16 bases left in between. CDR3 size: 16 residues. The CDR3 nucleotides are TGTGCCAGTACCGACCCGACAGGCTACTCCTACAATGAGCAGTTCTTC. Amino acid sequence: CASTDPTGYSYNEQFF. Looking up the rest from reference TRBV19 and TRBJ2-1 gives the full variable domain: DGGITQSPKYLFRKEGQNVTLSCEQNLNHDAMYWYRQDPGQGLRLIYYSQIVNDFQKGDIAEGYSVSREKKESFPLTVTSAQKNPTAFYLCASTDPTGYSYNEQFFGPGTRLTVL.

This chain uses TRBV7-9 with TRBJ1-6, with a weak D call TRBD1 (6 bases). Trimming pared 4 bases from V and 5 bases from J, leaving 12 bases between. Per the germline V gene, CDR1 is SEHNR and CDR2 is FQNEAQ (reference sequence). This CDR3 comprises 15 residues. CDR3 in DNA: TGTGCCAGCAGCTCCCACAGGGTGGATAATTCACCCCTCCACTTT. The encoded protein is CASSSHRVDNSPLHF. Full variable domain (outside the CDR3, taken from reference TRBV7-9 and TRBJ1-6): DTGVSQNPRHKITKRGQNVTFRCDPISEHNRLYWYRQTLGQGPEFLTYFQNEAQLEKSRLLSDRFSAERPKGSFSTLEIQRTEQGDSAMYLCASSSHRVDNSPLHFGNGTRLTVT.

This rearrangement joins TRBV2 to TRBJ1-5; 11 positions agree with TRBD1. V lost 6 bases, J lost 5 bases, and 6 bases stayed unmatched. The length of the CDR3 is 15 residues. The V gene's germline CDR1 is SNHLY and CDR2 FYNNEI. CDR3 region: CASSAGTGGYQPQHF. CDR3 bases: TGTGCCAGCAGCGCCGGGACAGGGGGATATCAGCCCCAGCATTTT.

The V call is TRBV29-1, the J call TRBJ2-6; 7 bases agree with TRBD1. Germline V gives CDR1 SQVTM, CDR2 ANQGSEA. Trimming took 3 bases from V and 0 from J; bases not matched to a gene: 8. CDR3 size: 17 residues. The CDR3 reads CSVDGQAEPSGANVLTF. CDR3 bases: TGCAGCGTTGATGGACAGGCTGAACCCTCTGGGGCCAACGTCCTGACTTTC.

This clone occurred a few times. The rearrangement joins TRBV4-3 to TRBJ2-3; 10 nucleotides align to TRBD2. The V and J ends lost 0 bases and 0 bases, in that order; junction bases with no gene match: 9. Germline V gene data show CDR1 as LGHNA and CDR2 as YSLEER. The CDR3 has 19 amino acids. The CDR3 is CASSQDPLAGDHSTDTQYF. CDR3 nucleotide sequence: TGCGCCAGCAGCCAAGATCCCCTAGCGGGGGACCATAGCACAGATACGCAGTATTTT.

This clone was picked up a small number of times. At one boundary the junction diverges from the germline segment, which might be a read error. CDR3 loop: CASSYSGTGNPYEQYF. The CDR3 DNA reads as TGTGCCAGCAGCTACTCAGGGACAGGGAACCCCTACGAGCAGTACTTC. V usage is TRBV6-5 and J usage is TRBJ2-5; 9 bases match TRBD1. The DNA end lines up better with TRBJ2-7; the J call may be wrong. Germline loops: CDR1 MNHEY, CDR2 SVGAGI. This CDR3 has 16 residues.

This chain joins TRBV7-2 and TRBJ1-1; 8 bases fit TRBD1. The CDR3 has 15 amino acids. Germline-derived CDR1 and CDR2 are SGHTA and FQGNSA. J lost 5 bases, V lost 3 bases, and 8 bases had no gene match. The CDR3 DNA reads as TGTGCCAGCAGCTTCGGTGACAGGGGCAATACTGAAGCTTTCTTT. Amino acid sequence: CASSFGDRGNTEAFF.

The sample holds a few counts of this clone. The genes are TRBV4-1 and TRBJ2-7; tentatively, D is TRBD1 (5 bases). CDR3 length: 13 residues. CDR1 MGHRA and CDR2 YSYEKL come from the germline V gene. The germline V and J ends were trimmed by 3 bases and 7 bases, with 13 bases remaining between them. In DNA form, the CDR3 reads TGCGCCAGCAGCCAGGGGCCTCTAGGAGAGCAGTACTTC. This codes for CASSQGPLGEQYF.

The chain recombines TRBV7-9 with TRBJ2-1; TRBD2 aligns across 11 bases. The germline gives CDR1 SEHNR, CDR2 FQNEAQ (reference sequence). V dropped 4 bases and J dropped 6; count of bases not matched to a gene: 5. The CDR3 has 15 residues. CDR3 in DNA: TGTGCCAGCAGCTCAACTAGCGGGGGCCTCAATGAGCAGTTCTTC. It is translated as CASSSTSGGLNEQFF. The full variable domain, in which reference TRBV7-9 and TRBJ2-1 provide the parts outside the CDR3, is DTGVSQNPRHKITKRGQNVTFRCDPISEHNRLYWYRQTLGQGPEFLTYFQNEAQLEKSRLLSDRFSAERPKGSFSTLEIQRTEQGDSAMYLCASSSTSGGLNEQFFGPGTRLTVL.

This clone was recorded a few times. The rearrangement links TRBV12-5 to TRBJ2-3, with 10 bases lining up with TRBD2. After removal of 7 bases from V and 6 bases from J, the junction contained 13 bases not matched to a gene. Per germline, CDR1 LGHNT and CDR2 FRNRAP. The CDR3 contains 16 residues. The CDR3 protein is CASALNREAGGDTQYF. The CDR3 region has the DNA TGTGCTAGTGCCTTGAACAGGGAAGCGGGGGGGGATACGCAGTATTTT.

Concerning this clone: Germline and junction disagree at one end, which may indicate a read error. The chain couples TRBV7-9 to TRBJ1-6; weak D call: TRBD1 (6 bases). CDR1 SEHNR and CDR2 FQNEAQ come from the germline V gene (reference sequence). CDR3 length: 14 amino acids. The CDR3: CASSQETGNSPLHF. The CDR3 DNA sequence: TGCGCCAGCAGCCAAGAAACAGGGAATTCACCCCTCCACTTT.

As for this clone: Different DNA sequences within this sample yield the same CDR3. V is TRBV29-1 and J is TRBJ2-7; 8 nucleotides agree with TRBD1. Germline V gene data show CDR1 as SQVTM and CDR2 as ANQGSEA. This CDR3 has 13 residues. J was trimmed by 4 bases and V by 6 bases; bases with no gene match: 8. The CDR3 protein is CSVAGTGEYEQYF. CDR3 DNA: TGCAGCGTGGCCGGGACAGGAGAATACGAGCAGTACTTC.

V and J are TRBV11-2 and TRBJ2-3; tentatively, D is TRBD2 (7 bases). V was pared by 11 bases and J by 1 base, with 10 bases between. This CDR3 contains 12 residues. Germline CDR1 is SGHAT and CDR2 is FQNNGV. This chain's CDR3 is CAWGGRTDTQYF. CDR3 nucleotides: TGTGCCTGGGGGGGCCGCACAGATACGCAGTATTTT. Looking up the rest from reference TRBV11-2 and TRBJ2-3 gives the full variable domain: EAGVAQSPRYKIIEKRQSVAFWCNPISGHATLYWYQQILGQGPKLLIQFQNNGVVDDSQLPKDRFSAERLKGVDSTLKIQPAKLEDSAVYLCAWGGRTDTQYFGPGTRLTVL.

This clone was seen a few times. The chain has TRBV25-1 and TRBJ2-2, with unresolved D. CDR1 and CDR2 from the germline V gene are MGHDK and SYGVNS. The CDR3 consists of 14 residues. With 0 bases removed from V and 4 bases from J, the gap between germline ends came to 6 bases. The CDR3 reads CASSEYRFTGELFF. CDR3 coding DNA: TGTGCCAGCAGTGAATACCGGTTCACCGGGGAGCTGTTTTTT.

The chain employs TRBV9 and TRBJ2-5, with TRBD2 identical over 9 bases. V lost 3 bases and J lost 4; bases outside the gene matches: 7. Per germline, CDR1 SGDLS and CDR2 YYNGEE. There are 15 residues in the CDR3. The CDR3 DNA follows: TGTGCCAGCAGCGAAGCTAGCGGGGTGGGAGAGACCCAGTACTTC. Protein: CASSEASGVGETQYF.